This T cell receptor beta chain is from a study of shared clonotypes between healthy human individuals. Selected positively for CCR7 and CD45RO-negative, naive CD8 cells excluded terminally differentiated effector memory CD45RA+ cells. With V trimmed by 3 bases and J by 3 bases, 5 bases remained unmatched. Germline CDR1 SGDLS, CDR2 YYNGEE. CDR3 length: 15 residues. Measured with immunoSEQ multiplex PCR; TCRdb has only the in-frame clones, and not every one. This table holds fewer than 1 million clones, about 97% found once. This clone is a singleton in its sample. The J gene is TRBJ2-5, the V gene TRBV9, with TRBD1 matching 10 bases. This TCR was sampled from a man aged 25 to 45 in good health. What was sequenced was naive CD8+ T cells sorted from blood. CDR3 coding DNA: TGTGCCAGCAGCGCACGGACAGGGGGAAAAGAGACCCAGTACTTC. Its protein product is CASSARTGGKETQYF. Full variable domain (outside the CDR3, taken from reference TRBV9 and TRBJ2-5): DSGVTQTPKHLITATGQRVTLRCSPRSGDLSVYWYQQSLDQGLQFLIQYYNGEERAKGNILERFSAQQFPDLHSELNLSSLELGDSALYFCASSARTGGKETQYFGPGTRLLVL.